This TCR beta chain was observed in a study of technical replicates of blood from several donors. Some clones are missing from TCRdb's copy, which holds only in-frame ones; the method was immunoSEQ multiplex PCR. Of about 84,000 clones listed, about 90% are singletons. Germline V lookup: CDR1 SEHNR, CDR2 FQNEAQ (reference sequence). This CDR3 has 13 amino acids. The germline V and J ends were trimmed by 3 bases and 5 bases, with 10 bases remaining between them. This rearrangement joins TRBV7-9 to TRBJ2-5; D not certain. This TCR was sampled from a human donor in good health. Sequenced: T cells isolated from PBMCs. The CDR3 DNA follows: TGTGCCAGCAGCTTCAGATTATTGGAGACCCAGTACTTC. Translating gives CASSFRLLETQYF.